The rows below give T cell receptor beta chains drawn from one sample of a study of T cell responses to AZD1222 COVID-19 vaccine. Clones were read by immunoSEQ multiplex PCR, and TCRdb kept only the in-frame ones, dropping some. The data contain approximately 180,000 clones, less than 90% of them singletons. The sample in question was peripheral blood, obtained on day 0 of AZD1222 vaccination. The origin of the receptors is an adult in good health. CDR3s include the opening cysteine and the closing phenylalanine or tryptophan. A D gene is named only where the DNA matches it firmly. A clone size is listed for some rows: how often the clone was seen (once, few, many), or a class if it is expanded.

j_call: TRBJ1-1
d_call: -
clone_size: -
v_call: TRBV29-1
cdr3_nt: TGCAGCGTCCACCCCCCCGGCCGGTCCACTGAAGCTTTCTTT
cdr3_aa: CSVHPPGRSTEAFF

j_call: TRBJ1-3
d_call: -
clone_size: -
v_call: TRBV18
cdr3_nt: TGTGCCAGCTCACCAGAACAGGGAGCCCTCGGCTCTGGAAACACCATATATTTT
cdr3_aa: CASSPEQGALGSGNTIYF

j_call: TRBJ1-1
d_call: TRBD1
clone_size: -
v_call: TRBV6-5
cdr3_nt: TGTGCCAGCAGTTACACTAACAGGGGGCCGGAAGCTTTCTTT
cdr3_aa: CASSYTNRGPEAFF

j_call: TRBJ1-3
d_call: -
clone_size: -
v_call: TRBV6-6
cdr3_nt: TGTGCCAGCAGTACAGGGAGCTCTGGAAACACCATATATTTT
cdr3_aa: CASSTGSSGNTIYF

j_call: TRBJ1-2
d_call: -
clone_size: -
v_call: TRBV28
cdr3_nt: TGTGCCAGCAGTTTATACGGGGGATTCGGTGGCTACACCTTC
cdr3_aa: CASSLYGGFGGYTF

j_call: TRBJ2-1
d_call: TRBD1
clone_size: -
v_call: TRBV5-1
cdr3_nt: TGCGCCAGCAGCTTGACACCGGGACAGGGTGACAATGAGCAGTTCTTC
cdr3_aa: CASSLTPGQGDNEQFF

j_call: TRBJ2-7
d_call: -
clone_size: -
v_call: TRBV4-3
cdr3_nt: TGCGCCAGCAGCCAAATAGTTCCTGACTCGGTTGGGGGGGCTCGGGGCTCCTACGAGCAGTACTTC
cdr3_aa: CASSQIVPDSVGGARGSYEQYF

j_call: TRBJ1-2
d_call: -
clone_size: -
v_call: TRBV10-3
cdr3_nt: TGTGCCACTTGGGGGGGTGGAGCTAACTATGGCTACACCTTC
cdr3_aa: CATWGGGANYGYTF

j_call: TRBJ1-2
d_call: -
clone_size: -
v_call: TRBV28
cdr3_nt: TGTGCCAGCAGTACTCAGGTTAACTATGGCTACACCTTC
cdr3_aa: CASSTQVNYGYTF

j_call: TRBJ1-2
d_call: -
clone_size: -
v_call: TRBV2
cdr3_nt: TGTGCCAGCAGTCCTCCGGACAGACGAGGCTACACCTTC
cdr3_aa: CASSPPDRRGYTF

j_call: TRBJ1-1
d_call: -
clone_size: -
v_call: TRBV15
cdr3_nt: TGTGCCACCAGCAGAGATCCATCCCTCACTGAAGCTTTCTTT
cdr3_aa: CATSRDPSLTEAFF

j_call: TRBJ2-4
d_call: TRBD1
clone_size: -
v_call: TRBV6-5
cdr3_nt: TGTGCCAGCAGAAGCCCAGGACAGGGGATGGACATTCAGTACTTC
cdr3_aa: CASRSPGQGMDIQYF

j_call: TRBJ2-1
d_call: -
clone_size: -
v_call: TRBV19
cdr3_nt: TGTGCCAGTAGTATCGGGGAGAGACCCTACAATGAGCAGTTCTTC
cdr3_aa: CASSIGERPYNEQFF

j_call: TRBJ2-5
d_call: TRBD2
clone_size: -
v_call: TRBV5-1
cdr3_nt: TGCGCCAGCAGCTTGCGTCGGGGACTAGCGGGGGGCAATAAAGAGACCCAGTACTTC
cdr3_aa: CASSLRRGLAGGNKETQYF

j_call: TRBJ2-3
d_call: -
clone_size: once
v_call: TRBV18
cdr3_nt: TGTGCCAGCTCACCACTGGTAGTAACATTTAGCACAGATACGCAGTATTTT
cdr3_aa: CASSPLVVTFSTDTQYF

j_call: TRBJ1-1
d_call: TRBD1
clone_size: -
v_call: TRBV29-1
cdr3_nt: TGCAGCGTTTTGCCAGGGGGCAACACTGAAGCTTTCTTT
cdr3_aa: CSVLPGGNTEAFF

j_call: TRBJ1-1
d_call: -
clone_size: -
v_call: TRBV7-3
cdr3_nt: TGTGCCAGCAGCTTAACCGCGGGGAGAAACACTGAAGCTTTCTTT
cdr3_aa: CASSLTAGRNTEAFF

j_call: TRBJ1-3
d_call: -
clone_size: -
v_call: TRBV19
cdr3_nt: TGTGCCAGTAGTATTCTCACGGGAGGGGCTGGAAACACCATATATTTT
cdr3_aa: CASSILTGGAGNTIYF

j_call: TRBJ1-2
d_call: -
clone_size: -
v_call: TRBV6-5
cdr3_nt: TGTGCCAGCAGTAGGGGCAGGGAGGGCTATGGCTACACCTTC
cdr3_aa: CASSRGREGYGYTF

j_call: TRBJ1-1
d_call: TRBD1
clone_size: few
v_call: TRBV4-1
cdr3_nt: TGCGCCAGCAGCCAAGCAACCAGGGGGCGGACTGAAGCTTTCTTT
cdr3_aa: CASSQATRGRTEAFF

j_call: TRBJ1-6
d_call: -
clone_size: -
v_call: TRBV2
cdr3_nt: TGTGCCAGCAGTGACGCAGGGATCCCACCCCTCCACTTT
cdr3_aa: CASSDAGIPPLHF

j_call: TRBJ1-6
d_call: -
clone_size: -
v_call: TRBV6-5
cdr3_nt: TGTGCCAGCAGAGTGGAGGGATTTTACTCACCCCTCCACTTT
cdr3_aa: CASRVEGFYSPLHF

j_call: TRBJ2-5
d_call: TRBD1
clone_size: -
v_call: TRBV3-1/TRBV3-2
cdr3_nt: TGTGCCAGCAGCACGAATTGGGACAGACTCAAAGAGACCCAGTACTTC
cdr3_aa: CASSTNWDRLKETQYF

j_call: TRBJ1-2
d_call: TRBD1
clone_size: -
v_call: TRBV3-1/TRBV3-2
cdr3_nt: TGTGCCAGCAGCCCAGGACAGGGGGCTTATGGCTACACCTTC
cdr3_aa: CASSPGQGAYGYTF

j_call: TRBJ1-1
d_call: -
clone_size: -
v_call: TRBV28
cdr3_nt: TGTGCCAGCAGTTTTAGCAGGGCTGGCACTGAAGCTTTCTTT
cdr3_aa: CASSFSRAGTEAFF

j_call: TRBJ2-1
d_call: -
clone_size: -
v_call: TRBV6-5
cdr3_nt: TGTGCCAGCACGTCGGGATTGCAGCAGTTCTTC
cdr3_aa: CASTSGLQQFF

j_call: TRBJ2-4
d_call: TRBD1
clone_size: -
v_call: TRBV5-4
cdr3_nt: TGTGCCAGCAGCTTGGGAAGACAGGGCGTAGCCAAAAACATTCAGTACTTC
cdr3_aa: CASSLGRQGVAKNIQYF

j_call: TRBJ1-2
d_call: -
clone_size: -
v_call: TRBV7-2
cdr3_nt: TGTGCCAGCAGCTCCCCAAACCCCGGGAACTATGGCTACACCTTC
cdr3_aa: CASSSPNPGNYGYTF

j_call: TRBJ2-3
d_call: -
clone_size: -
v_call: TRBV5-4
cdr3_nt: TGTGCCAGCAGCTTGGGAGGGGTGAGCACAGATACGCAGTATTTT
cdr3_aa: CASSLGGVSTDTQYF

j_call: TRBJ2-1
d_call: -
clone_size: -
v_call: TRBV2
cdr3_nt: TGTGCCAGCAGTGAAGGTGATGAGCAGTTCTTC
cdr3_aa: CASSEGDEQFF

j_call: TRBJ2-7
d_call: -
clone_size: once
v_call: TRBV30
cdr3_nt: TGTGCCTGGAGGAAGGGACGGGGACCTTACGAGCAGTACTTC
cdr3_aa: CAWRKGRGPYEQYF

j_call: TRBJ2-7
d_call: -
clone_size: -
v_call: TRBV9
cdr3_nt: TGTGCCAGCAGCGTAGACCAGCTTACCTACGAGCAGTACTTC
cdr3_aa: CASSVDQLTYEQYF

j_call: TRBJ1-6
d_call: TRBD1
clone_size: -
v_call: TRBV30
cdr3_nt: TGTGCCTGGAGGGGCGGGACAGAGAATTCACCCCTCCACTTT
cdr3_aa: CAWRGGTENSPLHF

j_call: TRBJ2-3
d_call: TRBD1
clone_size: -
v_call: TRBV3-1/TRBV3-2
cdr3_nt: TGTGCCAGCAGGATACAGGGGGCGCTTAATACGCAGTATTTT
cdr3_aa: CASRIQGALNTQYF

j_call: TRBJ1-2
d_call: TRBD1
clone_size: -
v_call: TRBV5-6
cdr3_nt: TGTGCCAGCAGCTTGTCGACAGGGACGGGAGGCTACACCTTC
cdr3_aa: CASSLSTGTGGYTF

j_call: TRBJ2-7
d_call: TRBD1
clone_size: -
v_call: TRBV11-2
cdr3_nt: TGTGCCAGCAGCCGGGACAGGGGGCTGAACGAGCAGTACTTC
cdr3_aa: CASSRDRGLNEQYF

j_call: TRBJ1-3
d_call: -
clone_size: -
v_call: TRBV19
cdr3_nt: TGTGCCAGTACCCAGGGACTCTCTGGAAACACCATATATTTT
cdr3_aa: CASTQGLSGNTIYF

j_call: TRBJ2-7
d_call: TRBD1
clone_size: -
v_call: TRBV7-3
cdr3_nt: TGTGCCAGCAGCTACGCCGGGACAGGGGCCTACGAGCAGTACTTC
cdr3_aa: CASSYAGTGAYEQYF

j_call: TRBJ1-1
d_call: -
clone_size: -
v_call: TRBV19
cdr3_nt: TGTGCCAGTAGTATGCGCGTAGCTCACGCTGAAGCTTTCTTT
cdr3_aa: CASSMRVAHAEAFF

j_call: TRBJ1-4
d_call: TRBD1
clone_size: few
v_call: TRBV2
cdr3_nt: TGTGCCAGCAGTGGGGACAGATCTAATGAAAAACTGTTTTTT
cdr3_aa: CASSGDRSNEKLFF

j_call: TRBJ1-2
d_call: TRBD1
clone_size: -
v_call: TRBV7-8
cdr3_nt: TGTGCCAGCAGGTCCGGGACAGGGGACGGCTACACCTTC
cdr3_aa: CASRSGTGDGYTF